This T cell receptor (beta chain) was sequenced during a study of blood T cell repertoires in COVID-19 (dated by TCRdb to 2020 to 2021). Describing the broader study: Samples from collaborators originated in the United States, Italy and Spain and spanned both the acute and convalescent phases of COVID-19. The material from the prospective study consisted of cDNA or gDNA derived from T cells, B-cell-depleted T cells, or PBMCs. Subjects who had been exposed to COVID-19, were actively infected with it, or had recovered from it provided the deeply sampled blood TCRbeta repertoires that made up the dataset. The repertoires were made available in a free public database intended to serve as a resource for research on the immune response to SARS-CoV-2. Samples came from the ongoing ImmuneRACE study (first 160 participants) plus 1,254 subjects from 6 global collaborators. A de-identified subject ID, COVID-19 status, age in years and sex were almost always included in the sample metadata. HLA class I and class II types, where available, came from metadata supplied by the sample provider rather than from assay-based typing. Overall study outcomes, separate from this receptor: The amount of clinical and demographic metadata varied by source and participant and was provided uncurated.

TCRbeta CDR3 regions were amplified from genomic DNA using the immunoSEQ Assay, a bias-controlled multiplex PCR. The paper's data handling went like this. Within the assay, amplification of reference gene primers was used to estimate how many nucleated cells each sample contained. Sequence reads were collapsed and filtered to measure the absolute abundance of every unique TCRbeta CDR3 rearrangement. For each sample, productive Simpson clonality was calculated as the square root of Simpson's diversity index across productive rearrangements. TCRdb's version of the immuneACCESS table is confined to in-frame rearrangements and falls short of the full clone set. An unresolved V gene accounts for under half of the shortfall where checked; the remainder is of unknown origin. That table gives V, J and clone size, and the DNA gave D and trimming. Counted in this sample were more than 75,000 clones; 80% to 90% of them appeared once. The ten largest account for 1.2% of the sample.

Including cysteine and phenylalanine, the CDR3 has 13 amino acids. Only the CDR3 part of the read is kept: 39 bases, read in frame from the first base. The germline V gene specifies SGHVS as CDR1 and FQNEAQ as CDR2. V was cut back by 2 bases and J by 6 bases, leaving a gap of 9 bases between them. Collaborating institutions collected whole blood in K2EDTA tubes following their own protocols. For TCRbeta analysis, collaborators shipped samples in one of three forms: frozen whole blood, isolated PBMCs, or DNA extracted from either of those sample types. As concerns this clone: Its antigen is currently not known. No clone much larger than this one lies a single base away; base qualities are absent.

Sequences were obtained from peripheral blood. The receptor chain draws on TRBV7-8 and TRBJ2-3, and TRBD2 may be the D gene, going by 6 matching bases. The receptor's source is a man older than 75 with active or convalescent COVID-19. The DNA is TGTGCCAGCAGCTTATACGCGGGGGATACGCAGTATTTT. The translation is CASSLYAGDTQYF.